These 23 T cell receptor beta chains share one sample of origin, sequenced in a study of blood T cell repertoires in COVID-19. Some clones are missing from TCRdb's copy, which holds only in-frame ones; the method was immunoSEQ multiplex PCR. In the table there are 150,000 to 200,000 clones, around 80% of which are singletons. Sequences were obtained from peripheral blood. Receptors originate from a woman older than 75 with active or convalescent COVID-19.

The chain links TRBV10-2 to TRBJ2-3, with TRBD2 identical over 12 bases. CDR1 is WSHSY and CDR2 is SAAADI in the germline V gene. The trim removed 3 bases at V and 8 bases at J, leaving 3 bases unmatched. This CDR3 has 14 residues. Here the CDR3 reads CASSDRTSGVTQYF. The CDR3 DNA sequence: TGCGCCAGCAGTGATAGGACTAGCGGGGTTACGCAGTATTTT.

This clone has only a few counts. V usage is TRBV5-6 and J usage is TRBJ1-5; D is uncertain. This CDR3 has 16 residues. V was pared by 0 bases and J by 1 base, with 11 bases between. The germline CDR1 and CDR2 sequences are SGHDT and YYEEEE. CDR3 sequence (DNA): TGTGCCAGCAGCTTGGGGACGGGATGGAGCAATCAGCCCCAGCATTTT. This translates into CASSLGTGWSNQPQHF.

The chain is built from TRBV24-1 and TRBJ2-2, with D possibly matching TRBD2 (5 bases). The CDR3 has 14 amino acids. Per the germline V gene, CDR1 is KGHDR and CDR2 is SFDVKD. Trimming removed 5 bases at V and 5 bases at J, with 11 bases between. CDR3 in DNA: TGTGCCACCAGTGGGACTCCAGTGACCGGGGAGCTGTTTTTT. Its translation: CATSGTPVTGELFF.

The gene calls are TRBV18 and TRBJ1-1; D not resolved. V lost 6 bases and J 1 base, leaving 6 bases between the germline ends. Germline CDR1 and CDR2: KGHSH and LQKENI. The CDR3 runs to 12 residues. For the CDR3, the DNA is TGTGCCAGCTCCCGACAGAACACTGAAGCTTTCTTT. It translates to CASSRQNTEAFF.

V gene TRBV20-1 combines with J gene TRBJ2-1; D not certain. Per the germline V gene, CDR1 is DFQATT and CDR2 is SNEGSKA (reference sequence). The CDR3 contains 10 residues. With 3 bases removed from V and 8 bases from J, the gap between germline ends came to 5 bases. CDR3 sequence reads: CSASFDEQFF. The CDR3, as DNA: TGCAGTGCTAGTTTCGATGAGCAGTTCTTC.

The chain joins TRBV3-1 (or the pseudogene TRBV3-2) to TRBJ2-1; 12 bases are shared with TRBD2. V lost 6 bases to trimming and J lost 1 base; unmatched junction nucleotides: 10. The germline V gene has CDR1 LGHDT and CDR2 YNNKEL (reference sequence). The CDR3 is 18 amino acids. CDR3 DNA sequence: TGTGCCAGCAGGCAACGAATCACTAGCGGGGGGTCCTACAATGAGCAGTTCTTC. Protein: CASRQRITSGGSYNEQFF.

The chain carries TRBV20-1 and TRBJ1-1; D not resolved. Trimming pared 4 bases from V and 3 bases from J, leaving 6 bases between. CDR3 size: 11 residues. Per germline, CDR1 DFQATT and CDR2 SNEGSKA (reference sequence). CDR3 amino acids: CSANMYTEAFF. The CDR3 DNA is TGCAGTGCTAATATGTACACTGAAGCTTTCTTT.

This clone was counted at least ten times. The chain has TRBV7-2 and TRBJ1-5; D is ambiguous. Trimming took 2 bases from V and 1 from J, leaving 15 bases between them. Germline CDR1 SGHTA, CDR2 FQGNSA. The CDR3 has 17 residues. The CDR3 region is CASSLFNPGVSNQPQHF. Written as DNA, the CDR3 is TGTGCCAGCAGCTTATTTAATCCGGGAGTGAGCAATCAGCCCCAGCATTTT.

The chain employs TRBV30 and TRBJ1-2; 8 bases are shared with TRBD1. The CDR3 spans 13 residues. Germline V gene data show CDR1 as GTSNPN and CDR2 as SVGIG (reference sequence). The V gene end was trimmed by 5 bases and the J gene end by 4 bases; junction bases not matched to a gene: 6. CDR3 residues: CAWSRTGTYGYTF. CDR3 bases: TGTGCCTGGTCCCGGACAGGGACCTATGGCTACACCTTC.

A single count supports this clone. The chain employs TRBV5-1 and TRBJ1-2; TRBD1 matches 12 bases. V trimming: 5 bases; J trimming: 6 bases; junction bases outside the gene matches: 5. CDR3 length equals 14 residues. Germline CDR1 and CDR2: SGHRS and YFSETQ. The DNA for the CDR3 is TGCGCCAGCAGACGGGACAGGGGGCGGGATGGCTACACCTTC. This codes for CASRRDRGRDGYTF.

This chain links TRBV19 with TRBJ1-2; TRBD1 aligns across 7 bases. The germline V gene encodes CDR1 LNHDA and CDR2 SQIVND (reference sequence). This CDR3 has 16 residues. J was trimmed by 0 bases and V by 4 bases; bases with no gene match: 8. CDR3 protein: CASSTRQGSPNYGYTF. CDR3 in DNA: TGTGCCAGTAGTACCCGACAGGGTTCACCTAACTATGGCTACACCTTC.

The rearrangement uses TRBV3-1 (or the pseudogene TRBV3-2) and TRBJ2-5; 7 positions match TRBD2. V lost 4 bases and J lost 3; bases outside the gene matches: 5. The CDR3 has 14 amino acids. The germline gives CDR1 LGHDT, CDR2 YNNKEL (reference sequence). Here the CDR3 DNA reads TGTGCCAGCAGCCCCGCGGGGGTAAAAGAGACCCAGTACTTC. Amino acids: CASSPAGVKETQYF.

The gene calls are TRBV28 and TRBJ1-5; TRBD1 matches at 8 bases. The CDR3 runs 15 residues. The germline gives CDR1 MDHEN, CDR2 SYDVKM. CDR3 DNA sequence: TGTGCTCACGCGCAGGGGGCGCTTAGCAATCAGCCCCAGCATTTT. Residues: CAHAQGALSNQPQHF.

This chain links TRBV11-3 with TRBJ2-2, with a weak D call TRBD2 (6 bases). Trimming pared 2 bases from V and 1 base from J, leaving 8 bases between. The V gene's germline CDR1 is SGHNT and CDR2 YENEEA. This CDR3 spans 15 amino acids. The chain's CDR3 is CASSLSGVNTGELFF. The CDR3, as DNA: TGTGCCAGCAGCTTATCGGGGGTGAACACCGGGGAGCTGTTTTTT. The full variable domain, with the rest looked up from reference TRBV11-3 and TRBJ2-2, is EAGVVQSPRYKIIEKKQPVAFWCNPISGHNTLYWYLQNLGQGPELLIRYENEEAVDDSQLPKDRFSAERLKGVDSTLKIQPAELGDSAVYLCASSLSGVNTGELFFGEGSRLTVL.

The chain combines TRBV10-2 with TRBJ2-7; D remains ambiguous. CDR1 and CDR2 (germline): WSHSY, SAAADI. Between the trimmed V and J ends, which lost 2 bases and 6 bases, there was a span of 8 bases. The CDR3 is 12 amino acids. The CDR3 DNA follows: TGCGCCAGCAGTGAGAACTCCGCCGAGCAGTACTTC. Translation: CASSENSAEQYF.

The chain recombines TRBV4-2 with TRBJ2-5; 8 bases match TRBD2. CDR3 size: 17 residues. V was pared by 0 bases and J by 8 bases, with 14 bases of the junction left unmatched. Germline V lookup: CDR1 LGHNA, CDR2 YNFKEQ. The CDR3 coding sequence is TGTGCCAGCAGCCAAGATGTCGGCGGGGGGATCCAAGTCACCCAGTACTTC. The encoded protein is CASSQDVGGGIQVTQYF.

The chain has TRBV30 and TRBJ2-7; maybe TRBD1 (5 bases). Trimming took 3 bases from V and 2 from J, leaving 14 bases between them. This CDR3 region has 14 residues. Germline values: CDR1 GTSNPN, CDR2 SVGIG (reference sequence). The CDR3 DNA reads as TGTGCCTGGAGACCTCTAGTAGGGGCCTACGAGCAGTACTTC. It specifies CAWRPLVGAYEQYF.

The chain couples TRBV30 to TRBJ1-1; possible D gene TRBD1, 6 bases. The germline CDR1 and CDR2 sequences are GTSNPN and SVGIG (reference sequence). V lost 2 bases to trimming and J lost 11 bases, with 15 bases between them. This CDR3 spans 12 amino acids. CDR3 sequence: CAWSLGAVGAFF. Here the CDR3 DNA reads TGTGCCTGGAGTTTGGGGGCGGTTGGGGCTTTCTTT.

The chain recombines TRBV28 with TRBJ1-5, with 7 bases aligning to TRBD1. J gave up 2 bases and V 6 bases, and 4 bases lay outside the gene matches. Germline loops: CDR1 MDHEN, CDR2 SYDVKM. This CDR3 spans 14 amino acids. The DNA for the CDR3 is TGTGCCAGCAGCTCGGGACAGCGCAATCAGCCCCAGCATTTT. Translation: CASSSGQRNQPQHF.

The V and J genes are TRBV10-3 and TRBJ1-2, with 10 positions matching TRBD1. The CDR3 is made up of 15 amino acids. Losses at the gene ends were 10 bases for V and 2 bases for J; bases not matched to a gene: 10. Germline values: CDR1 ENHRY, CDR2 SYGVKD. CDR3 sequence reads: CATKGDRGENYGYTF. The CDR3 nucleotides read TGTGCCACCAAAGGGGACAGGGGTGAGAACTATGGCTACACCTTC.

The chain uses TRBV21-1 and TRBJ2-1; no DNA check was done on the table's D call, TRBD1. TRBV21-1 is a documented pseudogene. The length of the CDR3 is 23 residues. The chain's CDR3 is CGQGRPRGTLRMYVRVVYNEQFF. The CDR3 nucleotides are TGTGGGCAGGGGCGACCAAGGGGGACCCTTAGGATGTACGTAAGAGTGGTGTACAATGAGCAGTTCTTC.

To note about this clone: The sample has other DNA sequences that encode this CDR3 too. The rearrangement links TRBV7-2 to TRBJ1-5; D unresolved. Between the trimmed V and J ends, which lost 2 bases and 2 bases, there was a span of 10 bases. The CDR3 sequence is 15 residues long. CDR1 SGHTA and CDR2 FQGNSA come from the germline V gene. Written as DNA, the CDR3 is TGTGCCAGCAGCTTATCCTTCGGGGGCAATCAGCCCCAGCATTTT. Amino acids: CASSLSFGGNQPQHF.

This clone appeared a few times. The chain employs TRBV3-1 (or the pseudogene TRBV3-2) and TRBJ1-4, with D possibly matching TRBD1 (6 bases). The germline CDR1 and CDR2 sequences are LGHDT and YNNKEL (reference sequence). CDR3 length: 14 residues. The V end was cut by 6 bases, the J end by 2 bases, with 10 bases between. The CDR3 DNA sequence: TGTGCCAGCAGGGCAGGGGTGACTAATGAAAAACTGTTTTTT. Amino acids: CASRAGVTNEKLFF.